The rows below give T cell receptor beta chains drawn from one sample of a study of T cell responses to AZD1222 COVID-19 vaccine. Produced via immunoSEQ multiplex PCR; TCRdb's table is partial and in-frame only. The data hold 150,000 or so clones, with about 92% observed a single time. The sequences come from peripheral blood, collected 28 days after the second AZD1222 dose. Receptors were obtained from an adult who received the AZD1222 COVID-19 vaccine. Each CDR3 is given with its conserved first and last residue. The D gene is left open where the match is weak. The size field is filled for only some rows; it gives once, few, many or a size class.

TGTGCCAGCAGCTTGGGCGACAGGGTCCCAAATCTCCAGCATTTT,CASSLGDRVPNLQHF,.,TRBV7-6,TRBD1,TRBJ1-5
TGTGCCAGCTCACCACTCACTAGCGATAAAGAGCAGTACTTC,CASSPLTSDKEQYF,.,TRBV18,TRBD2,TRBJ2-7
TGTGCCAGCAGTCCTCAGCGGGGGTCCTACGAGCAGTACTTC,CASSPQRGSYEQYF,.,TRBV6-5,TRBD2,TRBJ2-7
TGCGCCAGCAGCCAAGCCCCCGGGACAGCCCAAGAGACCCAGTACTTC,CASSQAPGTAQETQYF,.,TRBV4-1,TRBD1,TRBJ2-5
TGTGCCAGTAGTCCGAGGACAGGAAACTACGAGCAGTACTTC,CASSPRTGNYEQYF,.,TRBV19,TRBD1,TRBJ2-7
TGTGCCAGCAAGCAGGCCTATGGCTACACCTTC,CASKQAYGYTF,.,TRBV2,.,TRBJ1-2
TGTGCCAGCAGTCTGACATATAGCACAGATACGCAGTATTTT,CASSLTYSTDTQYF,.,TRBV2,.,TRBJ2-3
TGTGCCAGTAGTACGGGAGTTCCGCGGTCGGAGACCCAGTACTTC,CASSTGVPRSETQYF,.,TRBV19,.,TRBJ2-5
TGCGCCAGCAGCCAACGGGGGCAGGGAGTGAGGGATGAGCAGTTCTTC,CASSQRGQGVRDEQFF,.,TRBV4-3,.,TRBJ2-1
TGTGCCAGCAGCTTAATAACTGCAGATGGCTACACCTTC,CASSLITADGYTF,.,TRBV7-9,.,TRBJ1-2
TGTGCCAGCTCCGCGGGGGAGGGGCCGAATAATGAGCAGTTCTTC,CASSAGEGPNNEQFF,.,TRBV18,TRBD2,TRBJ2-1
TGTGCCAGCAGCACCGGACTAGCGGGACACTACGAGCAGTACTTC,CASSTGLAGHYEQYF,.,TRBV6-5,TRBD2,TRBJ2-7
TGTGCCAGCAGCTTAGTTGGGGGGCGTTCGGTCGACGAGCAGTACTTC,CASSLVGGRSVDEQYF,.,TRBV11-2,.,TRBJ2-7
TGTGCCAGCAGTTCGTGGGACAGGCAGACTGAAGCTTTCTTT,CASSSWDRQTEAFF,.,TRBV27,TRBD1,TRBJ1-1
TGTGCCAGCTCACCAGGCGGGGGACAAGAGACCCAGTACTTC,CASSPGGGQETQYF,once,TRBV18,TRBD2,TRBJ2-5
TGTGCCAGTAGCCCGGGGGTTACATCTCAGCCCCAGCATTTT,CASSPGVTSQPQHF,.,TRBV19,.,TRBJ1-5
TGTGCCAGCAGTTCATGGGGGGCCTACGAGCAGTACTTC,CASSSWGAYEQYF,.,TRBV6-5,.,TRBJ2-7
TGTGCCAGCTCACCCCCAAACGCTAACTATGGCTACACCTTC,CASSPPNANYGYTF,.,TRBV18,.,TRBJ1-2
TGTGCCAGTAGCACAGGACGGGGCAATCAGCCCCAGCATTTT,CASSTGRGNQPQHF,.,TRBV19,.,TRBJ1-5
TGTGCCTGGAGTGGTGTAGCCCAGGGCTATGGCTACACCTTC,CAWSGVAQGYGYTF,.,TRBV30,.,TRBJ1-2
TGTGCCAGTAGTTTGACAGGGGGCGCGCAGACCCAGTACTTC,CASSLTGGAQTQYF,.,TRBV19,TRBD1,TRBJ2-5
TGTGCCTGGGGACAGAGCGCTAACTATGGCTACACCTTC,CAWGQSANYGYTF,.,TRBV30,.,TRBJ1-2
TGTGCCAGCAGCTCGTACGGACAGGGGATCTATCAGCCCCAGCATTTT,CASSSYGQGIYQPQHF,.,TRBV5-8,TRBD1,TRBJ1-5
TGTGCCAGCAGCCCCGACTGGAACACCGGGGAGCTGTTTTTT,CASSPDWNTGELFF,.,TRBV7-9,.,TRBJ2-2
TGTGCCAGCACCGGTTCTGGGGAAGGGTCTGGCACTGAAGCTTTCTTT,CASTGSGEGSGTEAFF,.,TRBV28,.,TRBJ1-1
TGTGCCAGCAGTTACCGTGGGGGGAACACTGAAGCTTTCTTT,CASSYRGGNTEAFF,.,TRBV6-5,.,TRBJ1-1
TGTGCCAGCAGTAGTGGGTCCAGGGTTTTGGATCAGCCCCAGCATTTT,CASSSGSRVLDQPQHF,.,TRBV6-2/TRBV6-3,.,TRBJ1-5
TGTGCCAGCAGAGGTAGGACTCAAGCATACGAGCAGTACTTC,CASRGRTQAYEQYF,.,TRBV2,.,TRBJ2-7
TGTGCCAGTAGTCCGCGGACGGGTGACGGCTACACCTTC,CASSPRTGDGYTF,.,TRBV19,.,TRBJ1-2
TGTGCCAGCAGCCCACAGGGTGATCAGCCCCAGCATTTT,CASSPQGDQPQHF,.,TRBV5-5,.,TRBJ1-5
TGCGCCAGCACCCCACAGGGGTTTACCGGGGAGCTGTTTTTT,CASTPQGFTGELFF,.,TRBV5-1,TRBD1,TRBJ2-2
TGTGCCAGCTCACCGCGGACAGGGGACTATGGCTACACCTTC,CASSPRTGDYGYTF,once,TRBV18,TRBD1,TRBJ1-2
TGTGCCAGCAGCCGGGAAGAAGGGGAGACCCAGTACTTC,CASSREEGETQYF,.,TRBV6-4,.,TRBJ2-5
TGTGCCAGCAGGGACTACGTCTACGAGCAGTACTTC,CASRDYVYEQYF,few,TRBV28,.,TRBJ2-7
TGTGCCAGCAGTTCAGGGTACCCGTTGGGCACTGAAGCTTTCTTT,CASSSGYPLGTEAFF,.,TRBV6-2/TRBV6-3,.,TRBJ1-1
TGCGCCAGCAGCTTGGGCTTGCCGGGACAAGATAACTATGGCTACACCTTC,CASSLGLPGQDNYGYTF,.,TRBV5-1,.,TRBJ1-2
TGTGCCAGCAGGGAGGGAAACATTCAGTACTTC,CASREGNIQYF,.,TRBV25-1,.,TRBJ2-4
TGTGCCAGCAGCTTAGGAGGGGCCAAAAACATTCAGTACTTC,CASSLGGAKNIQYF,.,TRBV7-2,.,TRBJ2-4
TGCGCCAGCAGCTTATTCGGGGGTCTCCAAGATCAGCCCCAGCATTTT,CASSLFGGLQDQPQHF,.,TRBV5-1,.,TRBJ1-5
TGTGCCAGCAGCTTGGCGTCGGCAGGGGGATTAGGTGGCTACACCTTC,CASSLASAGGLGGYTF,.,TRBV5-4,TRBD1,TRBJ1-2
TGTGCCAGCAGCCTCCGGACGGTGGCTACGGAATATGGCTACACCTTC,CASSLRTVATEYGYTF,.,TRBV7-9,.,TRBJ1-2
TGTGCCAGCAGCTGGGAGGGCCAAGAGACCCAGTACTTC,CASSWEGQETQYF,once,TRBV2,TRBD2,TRBJ2-5
TGTGCCAGCAGCCAAGATATAGGAACGGACTACGAGCAGTACTTC,CASSQDIGTDYEQYF,once,TRBV4-2,.,TRBJ2-7